Listed below are T cell receptor beta chains from one sample, sequenced in a study of human T cells and chemical hapten exposure. TCRdb fed the RACE reads into MiXCR, producing one record per CDR3 protein. The repertoire holds about 120,000 distinct CDR3 sequences, approximately 10% seen once, with over 2% in the top ten. The sample was whole blood, taken in connection with sensitization to the hapten diphenylcyclopropenone (DPC). The receptors derive from a woman between 45 and 65 years old with alopecia areata. Some clones in this sample may be carry-over from other donors' samples. The CDR3 runs from the conserved cysteine through the conserved F or W. The D gene is left open where the match is weak. Clone size is given for some rows only: seen once, a few or many times, or a class if the clone is expanded.

j_call,v_call,clone_size,d_call,cdr3_aa,cdr3_nt
TRBJ1-2,TRBV4-2,few,.,CASSQVLRNSDYTF,TGTGCCAGCAGCCAAGTCCTCCGCAACTCCGACTACACCTTC
TRBJ1-1,TRBV5-5,.,.,CASIHSTVSNTEAFF,TGTGCCAGCATCCATTCAACGGTATCGAACACTGAAGCTTTCTTT
TRBJ1-1,TRBV29-1,.,.,CSVDTQNTEAFF,TGCAGCGTTGATACGCAGAACACTGAAGCTTTCTTT
TRBJ2-1,TRBV28,.,.,CASSFGGGNEQFF,TGTGCCAGCAGTTTTGGAGGGGGCAATGAGCAGTTCTTC
TRBJ1-1,TRBV3-1,.,.,CASSPSGVTSRGTEAFF,TGTGCCAGCAGCCCCTCGGGGGTAACCTCGCGAGGCACTGAAGCTTTCTTT
TRBJ1-3,TRBV5-5,few,.,CASSLRTDLGNTIYF,TGTGCCAGCAGCTTGAGAACAGACCTTGGAAACACCATATATTTT
TRBJ1-5,TRBV5-1,.,.,CASSLGGGDQPQHF,TGCGCCAGCAGCTTGGGAGGGGGGGATCAGCCCCAGCATTTT
TRBJ2-7,TRBV10-1,few,.,CASSELDPSNEQYF,TGCGCCAGCAGTGAGTTGGACCCGTCAAACGAGCAGTACTTC
TRBJ2-5,TRBV20-1,many,TRBD2,CSARVPGLAGGLGETQYF,TGCAGTGCTAGAGTACCGGGACTAGCGGGGGGGCTTGGAGAGACCCAGTACTTC
TRBJ1-5,TRBV6-2/TRBV6-3,few,TRBD1,CASSLRFGQGAQQPQHF,TGTGCCAGCAGCTTACGCTTCGGACAGGGGGCCCAACAGCCCCAGCATTTT
TRBJ1-2,TRBV20-1,.,.,CSARDQSQPLFSNYGYTF,TGCAGTGCTAGAGATCAAAGTCAGCCGCTCTTCTCGAACTATGGCTACACCTTC
TRBJ2-7,TRBV20-1,few,TRBD2,CSARRPTGGRSEQYF,TGCAGTGCTAGGAGGCCAACGGGAGGAAGGAGCGAGCAGTACTTC
TRBJ2-7,TRBV21-1,.,.,CASSKGAEQYF,TGTGCCAGCAGCAAAGGAGCCGAGCAGTACTTC
TRBJ1-3,TRBV6-6,few,.,CASSKDSAILSGNTIYF,TGTGCCAGCAGTAAAGACAGCGCCATCCTTTCTGGAAACACCATATATTTT
TRBJ2-1,TRBV19,few,TRBD2,CASSSSGSEEQFF,TGTGCCAGTAGCTCTAGCGGGAGCGAGGAGCAGTTCTTC
TRBJ1-1,TRBV24-1,many,.,CATSDPMNTEAFF,TGTGCCACCAGTGACCCGATGAACACTGAAGCTTTCTTT
TRBJ2-4,TRBV7-9,many,.,CASSPEVERQYF,TGTGCCAGCAGCCCAGAGGTGGAACGTCAGTACTTC
TRBJ1-2,TRBV28,few,.,CASSLPPPEGDYGYTF,TGTGCCAGCAGTTTACCTCCCCCTGAAGGGGACTATGGCTACACCTTC
TRBJ2-7,TRBV20-1,.,TRBD1,CSARDRGQGAYEQYF,TGCAGTGCTAGAGATCGGGGACAGGGGGCCTACGAGCAGTACTTC
TRBJ2-3,TRBV10-3,few,.,CAISAGSTDTQYF,TGTGCCATCAGTGCCGGGAGCACAGATACGCAGTATTTT
TRBJ2-7,TRBV7-2,many,TRBD2,CASSSGTSVPHEQYF,TGTGCCAGCAGTTCCGGGACTAGCGTGCCCCACGAGCAGTACTTC
TRBJ2-3,TRBV20-1,many,TRBD2,CSARPGGRDRIGQYF,TGCAGTGCGAGACCCGGCGGGAGGGACCGTATCGGGCAGTATTTT
TRBJ2-5,TRBV15,.,.,CATSRPGLAQETQYF,TGTGCCACCAGCAGACCCGGACTGGCGCAAGAGACCCAGTACTTC
TRBJ2-2,TRBV9,few,.,CASRRSDTGELFF,TGTGCCAGCAGACGTAGTGACACCGGGGAGCTGTTTTTT